This T cell receptor beta chain was retrieved from a study of T cell responses to AZD1222 COVID-19 vaccine. CDR3 length: 16 amino acids. V lost 0 bases, J lost 3 bases, and 17 bases lay in between. The germline CDR1 and CDR2 sequences are GTSNPN and SVGIG (reference sequence). TCRdb keeps only in-frame clones here, not all; method: immunoSEQ multiplex PCR. The sample includes tens of thousands of clones, 90% of them seen just once. Specimen: peripheral blood, collected on day 0 of AZD1222 vaccination. The rearrangement joins TRBV30 to TRBJ2-5, with D possibly TRBD1 on 6 matching bases. This clonotype originated in an adult in good health. This CDR3 reads CAWSVWPRTDEETQYF. The DNA for the CDR3 is TGTGCCTGGAGTGTTTGGCCCCGGACAGATGAAGAGACCCAGTACTTC.